Presented here are 2 T cell receptor beta chains from one specimen sequenced in a study of blood T cells in healthy people across ages. Through a sample-barcoded 5' primer and a J-beta primer mix, a second PCR was run for about 6 to 11 cycles. MiXCR was run by TCRdb on the 5' RACE reads, yielding one entry per CDR3 protein. The sample yields around 1.7 million distinct CDR3 sequences, 25% to 30% seen once. What was sequenced was blood. All receptors derive from a woman aged 25 to 39 in good health.

J is TRBJ2-3 and V is TRBV5-1, with a tentative D call TRBD2 (5 bases). The CDR3 loop spans 16 amino acids. V lost 0 bases, J lost 4 bases, and 15 bases lay in between. Germline V gene sequence: CDR1 SGHRS, CDR2 YFSETQ. The CDR3: CASSLGDRGGADTQYF. In DNA, the CDR3 is TGCGCCAGCAGCTTGGGGGATCGAGGAGGTGCAGATACGCAGTATTTT.

The chain recombines TRBV7-2 with TRBJ2-5; 11 nucleotides agree with TRBD2. The CDR3 length is 15 residues. Germline CDR1 is SGHTA and CDR2 is FQGNSA. The ends lost 4 bases at V and 5 bases at J; junction bases unmatched: 6. The CDR3 reads CASSYSGRAGETQYF. CDR3 in DNA: TGTGCCAGCAGCTATAGCGGGAGGGCCGGGGAGACCCAGTACTTC.